The rows below give T cell receptor beta chains drawn from one sample of a study of blood T cell repertoires in COVID-19. Only in-frame clones appear in the TCRdb table, and some are missing; sequencing was by immunoSEQ multiplex PCR. Here the sample spans under 30,000 clones, 85% to 95% being singletons. Sequenced sample: peripheral blood. The receptor set was obtained from a human donor with active COVID-19. The donor label of this sample is uncertain. CDR3s include the opening cysteine and the closing phenylalanine or tryptophan. D genes are given only for firm matches. A row's size may be missing; if present it is once, few, many or a size class.

size,V,J,D,DNA,CDR3
-,TRBV6-1,TRBJ1-4,TRBD1,TGTGCCAGCAGTGGGTTTGACAGGGGGCTTACTAATGAAAAACTGTTTTTT,CASSGFDRGLTNEKLFF
-,TRBV28,TRBJ1-2,TRBD1,TGTGCCAGCAGCCTAGTTTCCGGGACAGGGTTTTATTATGGCTACACCTTC,CASSLVSGTGFYYGYTF
-,TRBV18,TRBJ2-5,-,TGTGCCAGCTCACCCCTTCCCTCATTGCTAAAGACCCAGTACTTC,CASSPLPSLLKTQYF
-,TRBV7-8,TRBJ1-4,-,TGTGCCAGCAGCGTTTATCCGTCAACTAATGAAAAACTGTTTTTT,CASSVYPSTNEKLFF
-,TRBV19,TRBJ2-7,-,TGTGCCAGTAGTAAGGGGACACCCTACGAGCAGTACTTC,CASSKGTPYEQYF
-,TRBV7-8,TRBJ2-7,-,TGTGCCAGCAGCCCTAGGTTTACTGAGACCTACGAGCAGTACTTC,CASSPRFTETYEQYF
-,TRBV4-3,TRBJ2-5,-,TGCGCCAGCAGCCAATCGGTAACGATAGAGACCCAGTACTTC,CASSQSVTIETQYF
-,TRBV11-2,TRBJ2-5,-,TGTGCCAGCAGCTTTGGCCCTCAAGAGACCCAGTACTTC,CASSFGPQETQYF
-,TRBV7-2,TRBJ2-5,-,TGTGCCAGCAGCCAATGGGGGGACCCGGGGGAGACCCAGTACTTC,CASSQWGDPGETQYF
-,TRBV2,TRBJ1-1,TRBD1,TGTGCCAGCAGGCTAAGCCGCGACAGGGGTACTGAAGCTTTCTTT,CASRLSRDRGTEAFF
-,TRBV7-2,TRBJ1-2,-,TGTGCCAGCAGGTTAGGACAGAGCTATGGCTACACCTTC,CASRLGQSYGYTF
-,TRBV4-1,TRBJ2-3,TRBD1,TGCGCCAGCAGAAATCCGACAGGGGGCTTGGGAGATACGCAGTATTTT,CASRNPTGGLGDTQYF
-,TRBV7-2,TRBJ2-7,TRBD2,TGTGCCAGCAGCTTCCCAGCGGGAGGTCTCTACGAGCAGTACTTC,CASSFPAGGLYEQYF
-,TRBV7-9,TRBJ2-7,TRBD1,TGTGCCAGCAGCTGGGACAGGAGCTCCTACGAGCAGTACTTC,CASSWDRSSYEQYF
-,TRBV2,TRBJ2-3,TRBD2,TGTGCCAGCACCGGGAGGCTGGTCGGGGGTACGCAGTATTTT,CASTGRLVGGTQYF
-,TRBV6-2/TRBV6-3,TRBJ2-1,TRBD2,TGTGCCAGCAGTACGGGACTAGCGGTTTACAATGAGCAGTTCTTC,CASSTGLAVYNEQFF
-,TRBV19,TRBJ2-2,-,TGTGCCAGTACCGGGGGGCCAACCACGAACACCGGGGAGCTGTTTTTT,CASTGGPTTNTGELFF
-,TRBV24-1,TRBJ2-5,TRBD2,TGTGCCACCAGTGAGGGGGGACTAGCGGTTCGAGAGACCCAGTACTTC,CATSEGGLAVRETQYF
few,TRBV7-9,TRBJ1-6,TRBD1,TGTGCCAGCAGCCCCACCGGGACAGGGGATTCACCCCTCCACTTT,CASSPTGTGDSPLHF
-,TRBV5-4,TRBJ2-3,-,TGTGCCAGCAGCTTGCCAGGGGCGACGGATACGCAGTATTTT,CASSLPGATDTQYF
-,TRBV10-2,TRBJ2-1,TRBD2,TGCGCCAGCAGTGAGCGGGGGGGCTCCAATGAGCAGTTCTTC,CASSERGGSNEQFF
-,TRBV12-5,TRBJ1-2,-,TGTGCTAGTGCTCCACAGGGCTACGGCTACACCTTC,CASAPQGYGYTF
-,TRBV3-1/TRBV3-2,TRBJ1-6,TRBD1,TGTGCCAGCAGCCGGAGACGAGACAGGGGGCTGAATTCACCCCTCCACTTT,CASSRRRDRGLNSPLHF
-,TRBV25-1,TRBJ1-4,TRBD1,TGTGCCAGCAGTGTTACAACCGGGACAGTTAATGAAAAACTGTTTTTT,CASSVTTGTVNEKLFF
once,TRBV28,TRBJ2-1,TRBD1,TGTGCCACGCAGGGGGCGGGTGACAATGAGCAGTTCTTC,CATQGAGDNEQFF
-,TRBV30,TRBJ1-4,-,TGTGCCTGGAGTGTACCTGCTCCCCTGGCGGGGATTTCTTTT,CAWSVPAPLAGISF
-,TRBV5-8,TRBJ1-2,TRBD1,TGTGCCAGCAGCTTAGGACAGGGAGGTGGCTACACCTTC,CASSLGQGGGYTF
-,TRBV7-8,TRBJ1-6,TRBD1,TGTGCCAGCAGCTTAGTGGATAGGGGACAGGGAACTGGGACCCTCCACTTT,CASSLVDRGQGTGTLHF
-,TRBV7-2,TRBJ1-1,-,TGTGCCAGCAGCTTCGACAGCAACACTGAAGCTTTCTTT,CASSFDSNTEAFF
-,TRBV24-1,TRBJ2-2,TRBD1,TGTGCCACCAGTGATTTGGCCGGGACAGGAAAGCCCGGGGAGCTGTTTTTT,CATSDLAGTGKPGELFF
-,TRBV11-2,TRBJ2-1,-,TGTGCCAGCAGCCCCCTGAGAGGTAGCTCCTACAATGAGCAGTTCTTC,CASSPLRGSSYNEQFF
-,TRBV19,TRBJ2-7,TRBD1,TGTGCCAGTAGTGCCTGGGACAGCGCCTACGAGCAGTACTTC,CASSAWDSAYEQYF
-,TRBV9,TRBJ2-7,-,TGTGCCAGCAGCGTAGCCCGTAGCAGGGCCAGCCAGAGGTACGAGCAGTACTTC,CASSVARSRASQRYEQYF
-,TRBV6-5,TRBJ1-1,-,TGTGCCAGCGAAACGGGAAACACTGAAGCTTTCTTT,CASETGNTEAFF
-,TRBV10-3,TRBJ2-1,-,TGTGCCATCAGTGGGATGACAGCGAGCTCCTACAATGAGCAGTTCTTC,CAISGMTASSYNEQFF
-,TRBV11-2,TRBJ1-6,-,TGTGCCAGCAGCTTAAAACAATCACCCCTCCACTTT,CASSLKQSPLHF
-,TRBV24-1,TRBJ2-1,-,TGTGCCACCAGTGTATCCCTAGCTCGGGGGAATGAGCAGTTCTTC,CATSVSLARGNEQFF
-,TRBV28,TRBJ1-5,-,TGTGCCAGCAGTAATGGGCAGGCCTATAGCAATCAGCCCCAGCATTTT,CASSNGQAYSNQPQHF
-,TRBV18,TRBJ2-1,TRBD1,TGTGCCAGCTCACTCAGACAGGGGGCCTCGGGTGAGCAGTTCTTC,CASSLRQGASGEQFF
-,TRBV7-8,TRBJ1-1,TRBD1,TGTGCCAGCAGGGACAGGTGGGGGGAGACTGAAGCTTTCTTT,CASRDRWGETEAFF
-,TRBV19,TRBJ1-2,TRBD1,TGTGCCAGTAGTATGCCCGCTGGGACAGTCTATGGCTACACCTTC,CASSMPAGTVYGYTF
-,TRBV7-9,TRBJ1-6,-,TGTGCCAGCAGCTCCTACTACGGCGAGTATTCACCCCTCCACTTT,CASSSYYGEYSPLHF
-,TRBV21-1,TRBJ2-1,-,TGTGCCAGCAGCAAGGCCGGACAGGAAACAGGTGAGCAGTTCTTC,CASSKAGQETGEQFF
-,TRBV18,TRBJ1-6,-,TGTGCCAGCTCACCACCGGGACAAGAAGCGAATGGAGTCCACTTT,CASSPPGQEANGVHF
-,TRBV7-2,TRBJ2-4,-,TGTGCCAGCAGCTCCCAGGGCACCTTCGCCAAAAACATTCAGTACTTC,CASSSQGTFAKNIQYF
-,TRBV7-9,TRBJ1-1,TRBD1,TGTGCCAGCAGCTTAGATCGCCAGGGGGAGAACACTGAAGCTTTCTTT,CASSLDRQGENTEAFF
-,TRBV11-3,TRBJ2-3,TRBD2,TGTGCCAGCAGCTTAAGCGGGGGAAGCTACGGCACAGATACGCAGTATTTT,CASSLSGGSYGTDTQYF